A selection of T cell receptor beta chains follows, all from one sample in a study of shared clonotypes between healthy human individuals. Sequencing was performed with immunoSEQ multiplex PCR; in TCRdb, only in-frame clones are kept and a portion is missing. Of hundreds of thousands of clones in the sample, 73% were seen once. The source material was memory CD4+ T cells sorted from blood. These receptors were collected from a woman aged 25 to 45 in good health. The CDR3 runs from the conserved cysteine through the conserved F or W. Fields, in order: V gene, D gene, clone size, J gene, CDR3 DNA, CDR3 protein. A D gene is named only where the DNA matches it firmly. Size tells how often a clone was seen (once, few, many) or the class of an expanded clone, and some rows leave it out.

V: TRBV5-1
D: -
size: -
J: TRBJ1-1
DNA: TGCGCCAGCAGCTTAAACGACGACAAGAACACTGAAGCTTTCTTT
CDR3: CASSLNDDKNTEAFF

V: TRBV13
D: -
size: -
J: TRBJ1-3
DNA: TGTGCCAGCAGACCAGACACCGGCTCTGGAAACACCATATATTTT
CDR3: CASRPDTGSGNTIYF

V: TRBV30
D: -
size: once
J: TRBJ2-7
DNA: TGTGCCTGGAGTGTAACGTTGGGTTTAGGGGTCGGCGGGACCGCCTACGAGCAGTACTTC
CDR3: CAWSVTLGLGVGGTAYEQYF

V: TRBV20-1
D: -
size: -
J: TRBJ2-7
DNA: TGCAGTGCCTCGGATCGCGAGCAGTACTTC
CDR3: CSASDREQYF

V: TRBV27
D: -
size: -
J: TRBJ1-2
DNA: TGTGCCAGCAGTTCCTCCCACACTACGTATGGCTACACCTTC
CDR3: CASSSSHTTYGYTF

V: TRBV11-2
D: -
size: -
J: TRBJ1-1
DNA: TGTGCCAGCAGCCGGGTCTTTGTTAGATCTGGCACTGAAGCTTTCTTT
CDR3: CASSRVFVRSGTEAFF

V: TRBV30
D: TRBD1
size: many
J: TRBJ1-6
DNA: TGTGCCTGGAGTGACCGCGCGGGACAGGGGCACTCACCCCTCCACTTT
CDR3: CAWSDRAGQGHSPLHF

V: TRBV7-9
D: -
size: -
J: TRBJ1-5
DNA: TGTGCCAGCAGCTTAGACCGGGAGCCCCAGCATTTT
CDR3: CASSLDREPQHF

V: TRBV18
D: -
size: -
J: TRBJ2-6
DNA: TGTGCCAGCTCCGAGAGGATAGCTGGGGCCAACGTCCTGACTTTC
CDR3: CASSERIAGANVLTF

V: TRBV7-7
D: TRBD1
size: few
J: TRBJ1-1
DNA: TGTGCCAGCAGCTTAGTTGTAGGGAGGGCAGGGGGCCCTTACACTGAAGCTTTCTTT
CDR3: CASSLVVGRAGGPYTEAFF

V: TRBV10-2
D: -
size: many
J: TRBJ2-1
DNA: TGCGCCAGCAACTTCGGGTATGAGCAGTTCTTC
CDR3: CASNFGYEQFF

V: TRBV28
D: -
size: -
J: TRBJ1-5
DNA: TGTGCCAGCAGACATCCCCCCCCCGCCGGGATTCTCCAGCATTTT
CDR3: CASRHPPPAGILQHF

V: TRBV11-2
D: -
size: -
J: TRBJ1-1
DNA: TGTGCCAGCAGCTTCGGACAGCAACCTGAAGCTTTCTTT
CDR3: CASSFGQQPEAFF

V: TRBV20-1
D: TRBD2
size: -
J: TRBJ2-1
DNA: TGCAGTGCCGCGGGGGGGAATGAGCAGTTCTTC
CDR3: CSAAGGNEQFF

V: TRBV5-6
D: -
size: -
J: TRBJ2-1
DNA: TGTGCCAGCAGCTTGTGGCGGTACAATGAGCAGTTCTTC
CDR3: CASSLWRYNEQFF

V: TRBV6-5
D: TRBD1
size: -
J: TRBJ1-1
DNA: TGTGCCAGCAGTTACGACAGGGCGGACACTGAAGCTTTCTTT
CDR3: CASSYDRADTEAFF

V: TRBV9
D: -
size: -
J: TRBJ1-1
DNA: TGTGCCAGCAGCGTAGATACTAACACTGAAGCTTTCTTT
CDR3: CASSVDTNTEAFF

V: TRBV5-1
D: -
size: few
J: TRBJ2-5
DNA: TGCGCCAGCAGCCGAAGTCTGGCTAGCGTTGGCGAGACCCAGTACTTC
CDR3: CASSRSLASVGETQYF

V: TRBV28
D: -
size: -
J: TRBJ2-4
DNA: TGTGCCAGCACGACCGGGGGAGAGGGCAAAAACATTCAGTACTTC
CDR3: CASTTGGEGKNIQYF

V: TRBV5-8
D: -
size: -
J: TRBJ2-6
DNA: TGTGCCAGCAGTCCAGGCACAGACCTCTCTGGGGCCAACGTCCTGACTTTC
CDR3: CASSPGTDLSGANVLTF

V: TRBV28
D: TRBD1
size: -
J: TRBJ1-2
DNA: TGTGCCAGCAGCACCCCCGACAGGGGCTATGGCTACACCTTC
CDR3: CASSTPDRGYGYTF

V: TRBV28
D: TRBD1
size: -
J: TRBJ1-4
DNA: TGTGCCAGCAGTATACAGGGGGCTGGTGAAAAACTGTTTTTT
CDR3: CASSIQGAGEKLFF

V: TRBV19
D: -
size: -
J: TRBJ1-2
DNA: TGTGCCAGTAGTATATCCGGGGGAGAGGATGGCTGCACCTTC
CDR3: CASSISGGEDGCTF

V: TRBV10-3
D: TRBD1
size: -
J: TRBJ1-3
DNA: TGTGCCATCAGTGCCACTACTGGGACAGGGGTTGGAAACACCATATATTTT
CDR3: CAISATTGTGVGNTIYF

V: TRBV21-1
D: -
size: few
J: TRBJ2-2
DNA: TGTGCCAGCAGAAGGACAGGGGGCGATGCCGGGGAGCTGTTTTTT
CDR3: CASRRTGGDAGELFF

V: TRBV7-9
D: -
size: -
J: TRBJ2-6
DNA: TGTGCCAGCATCCTTAAGCGGGCGGCTGGGGCCAACGTCCTGACTTTC
CDR3: CASILKRAAGANVLTF

V: TRBV28
D: -
size: -
J: TRBJ2-3
DNA: TGTGCCAGCAGTCGATCGGGCCTGGGGGGCACAGATACGCAGTATTTT
CDR3: CASSRSGLGGTDTQYF

V: TRBV30
D: -
size: once
J: TRBJ1-4
DNA: TGTGCCTGTGACACGGGACATGGAAAACTGTTTTTT
CDR3: CACDTGHGKLFF

V: TRBV14
D: TRBD1
size: -
J: TRBJ1-4
DNA: TGTGCCAGCAGCCAAGCCGGGACAGGGAATGAAAAACTGTTTTTT
CDR3: CASSQAGTGNEKLFF

V: TRBV29-1
D: TRBD2
size: few
J: TRBJ2-7
DNA: TGCAGCGCCCTGGGCTCCGGCGGGAGGGCCGGCGAGCAGTACTTC
CDR3: CSALGSGGRAGEQYF

V: TRBV13
D: -
size: -
J: TRBJ2-2
DNA: TGTGCCAGCAGTTCGACAGGGACTTCTAGCACCGGGGAGCTGTTTTTT
CDR3: CASSSTGTSSTGELFF

V: TRBV28
D: -
size: -
J: TRBJ1-4
DNA: TGTGCCAGCAGTTTGGGGGGCGCGGATGAAAAACTGTTTTTT
CDR3: CASSLGGADEKLFF

V: TRBV5-4
D: -
size: -
J: TRBJ1-1
DNA: TGTGCCAGCAGCACGGAAGCAGGGGAGAACACTGAAGCTTTCTTT
CDR3: CASSTEAGENTEAFF

V: TRBV5-1
D: -
size: few
J: TRBJ1-1
DNA: TGCGCCAGCAGCTCCAGCGGGGGGGGCGCGAACACTGAAGCTTTCTTT
CDR3: CASSSSGGGANTEAFF

V: TRBV5-1
D: -
size: -
J: TRBJ1-2
DNA: TGCGCCAGCAGCTTGGGGGGTAGTGGCAGGAACTATGGCTACACCTTC
CDR3: CASSLGGSGRNYGYTF

V: TRBV7-8
D: TRBD2
size: once
J: TRBJ2-3
DNA: TGTGCCAGCAGCGATAGCGGGGGGAGGGCAGATACGCAGTATTTT
CDR3: CASSDSGGRADTQYF

V: TRBV5-5
D: -
size: -
J: TRBJ1-2
DNA: TGTGCCAGCAGCAACCAGGTTAACTATGGCTACACCTTC
CDR3: CASSNQVNYGYTF

V: TRBV25-1
D: TRBD2
size: -
J: TRBJ2-7
DNA: TGTGCCAGCAGTGATAGCGGGAGAGGGTACGAGCAGTACTTC
CDR3: CASSDSGRGYEQYF

V: TRBV6-1
D: -
size: -
J: TRBJ1-1
DNA: TGTGCCAGCAAAGTAAGGGCGGGAAAGGGGACTGAAGCTTTCTTT
CDR3: CASKVRAGKGTEAFF

V: TRBV5-4
D: TRBD2
size: few
J: TRBJ2-7
DNA: TGTGCCAGCAGCCCATCTAGCGGGACAGCCTACGAGCAGTACTTC
CDR3: CASSPSSGTAYEQYF

V: TRBV5-1
D: -
size: -
J: TRBJ2-7
DNA: TGCGCCAGCAGCACCTTGGGGGAGCAGTACTTC
CDR3: CASSTLGEQYF

V: TRBV7-3
D: -
size: -
J: TRBJ2-1
DNA: TGTGCCAGCAGCCGGCATGGTTATGAGCAGTTCTTC
CDR3: CASSRHGYEQFF

V: TRBV5-4
D: -
size: -
J: TRBJ2-3
DNA: TGTGCCAGCAGCCCCTACCGGGACAATCCAATCACAGATACGCAGTATTTT
CDR3: CASSPYRDNPITDTQYF

V: TRBV4-2
D: -
size: -
J: TRBJ1-6
DNA: TGTGCCAGCAGCCAAGACATTAATAATTCACCCCTCCACTTT
CDR3: CASSQDINNSPLHF

V: TRBV25-1
D: TRBD1
size: -
J: TRBJ2-5
DNA: TGTGCCAGCAGTGCCAAGCCCGGGACAGAAAGACAAGAGACCCAGTACTTC
CDR3: CASSAKPGTERQETQYF

V: TRBV11-2
D: -
size: -
J: TRBJ1-1
DNA: TGTGCCAGCAGCTTGGGACCGAAGAACACTGAAGCTTTCTTT
CDR3: CASSLGPKNTEAFF

V: TRBV5-1
D: -
size: few
J: TRBJ2-7
DNA: TGCGCCAGCAAAGGGAGCGGAAACTCCTACGAGCAGTACTTC
CDR3: CASKGSGNSYEQYF

V: TRBV19
D: TRBD2
size: -
J: TRBJ2-7
DNA: TGTGCCAGTAGTATGGTTGCGGGAGGTACCTACGAGCAGTACTTC
CDR3: CASSMVAGGTYEQYF

V: TRBV6-1
D: -
size: -
J: TRBJ2-7
DNA: TGTGCCAGCAGTGAACAAGCGGACTCCTACGAGCAGTACTTC
CDR3: CASSEQADSYEQYF

V: TRBV11-3
D: -
size: -
J: TRBJ2-7
DNA: TGTGCCAGCAGCAAAGGGGGGGACAGAGCCTACGAGCAGTACTTC
CDR3: CASSKGGDRAYEQYF

V: TRBV29-1
D: -
size: -
J: TRBJ1-1
DNA: TGCAGCGTTGAAGATTCCAGGGGAGGGGGACTATGGGCTTTCTTT
CDR3: CSVEDSRGGGLWAFF

V: TRBV6-1
D: -
size: -
J: TRBJ1-2
DNA: TGTGCCAGTATTGTGCGGGACGGAGCAAATGGCTACACCTTC
CDR3: CASIVRDGANGYTF

V: TRBV7-9
D: -
size: once
J: TRBJ2-5
DNA: TGTGCCAGCAGCTTGTGGGCTGAAGAGACCCAGTACTTC
CDR3: CASSLWAEETQYF

V: TRBV28
D: -
size: -
J: TRBJ2-7
DNA: TGTGCCAGCCCCCCCAGAAGGGTAGTAGAGGCGTCCGAGCAGTACTTC
CDR3: CASPPRRVVEASEQYF

V: TRBV25-1
D: TRBD1
size: -
J: TRBJ1-2
DNA: TGTGCCAGCAGTGTAGCAGGGGGTTATGGCTACACCTTC
CDR3: CASSVAGGYGYTF

V: TRBV15
D: -
size: -
J: TRBJ2-2
DNA: TGTGCCACCAGCAGAGAAGACGGGTTCGCGAACACCGGGGAGCTGTTTTTT
CDR3: CATSREDGFANTGELFF

V: TRBV18
D: TRBD1
size: -
J: TRBJ2-1
DNA: TGTGCCAGCTCACCGTGGACAGGGAAGGATGAGCAGTTCTTC
CDR3: CASSPWTGKDEQFF